Given below is one TCR beta chain in context. PCR amplification relied on 60 Vbeta primers (plus 13 Jbeta primers). TCRdb's table, derived via immunoSEQ multiplex PCR, lists solely in-frame clones and lacks some. The sample yields tens of thousands of clones, 9.5% to 13% seen once. The V gene end was trimmed by 3 bases and the J gene end by 3 bases; junction bases not matched to a gene: 4. This CDR3 is built from 14 residues. The V gene's germline CDR1 is SGHTA and CDR2 FQGNSA. These data come from a study of cytomegalovirus exposure and HLA in healthy donors. Sequencing was performed on PBMCs. This receptor was identified in a man aged 60 to 69 in good health and CMV-seropositive. The J gene is TRBJ2-7, the V gene TRBV7-2; 8 bases align to TRBD2. The DNA of the CDR3 is TGTGCCAGCAGCTTCCTGGGACTAGACTACGAGCAGTACTTC. As protein: CASSFLGLDYEQYF.